These 9 T cell receptor beta chains were sequenced from one sample in a study of brain T cells in children with intractable seizures. The sample's time point: blood from clinic visit 5 months post-surgery; TSC patient then seizure free. The table came from immunoSEQ multiplex PCR; TCRdb's copy has only in-frame clones and leaves some out. The sample has 340,000 or so clones, 85% to 95% seen once. Source: peripheral blood, taken 4 to 5 months after surgery. These receptors all come from a boy under two years old with tuberous sclerosis and intractable seizures.

The chain uses TRBV19 and TRBJ1-4; TRBD1 might be the D (5 bases). V gave up 6 bases and J gave up 0 bases, with 11 bases separating them. Germline V CDR1 and CDR2: LNHDA, SQIVND (reference sequence). There are 15 residues in the CDR3. CDR3 bases: TGTGCCAGTAGCGAGACGGGGGCAACTAATGAAAAACTGTTTTTT. Its translation: CASSETGATNEKLFF.

CDR3 bases: TGCGCCAGCAGCGGCAGGAACACTGAAGCTTTCTTT. Translation: CASSGRNTEAFF. The rearrangement links TRBV5-1 to TRBJ1-1; D is unresolved. The V end lost 4 bases, the J end lost 1 base, and 5 bases lay between the germline ends. Germline V gives CDR1 SGHRS, CDR2 YFSETQ. The CDR3 is made up of 12 amino acids.

The rearrangement links TRBV6-9 to TRBJ1-1; 8 bases align to TRBD1. Germline loops: CDR1 MNHGY, CDR2 SVAAGI. CDR3 size: 16 residues. Germline trimming cut 8 bases from V and 3 bases from J; bases unmatched to any gene: 14. The CDR3 nucleotides are TGTGCCAGCGGCGGACAGGGAACGTTCGGGGACACTGAAGCTTTCTTT. It translates to CASGGQGTFGDTEAFF.

This rearrangement joins TRBV4-1 to TRBJ1-3; D remains ambiguous. Germline CDR1 is MGHRA and CDR2 is YSYEKL. There are 16 residues in the CDR3. V was pared by 2 bases and J by 0 bases, with 11 bases between. This chain's CDR3 is CASSQPQKSSGNTIYF. The CDR3 nucleotides read TGCGCCAGCAGCCAACCGCAGAAGAGCTCTGGAAACACCATATATTTT.

The J gene is TRBJ2-1, the V gene TRBV9, with a weak D call TRBD2 (5 bases). CDR1 is SGDLS and CDR2 is YYNGEE in the germline V gene. The CDR3 spans 15 residues. V lost 0 bases and J lost 5, with 12 bases in between. CDR3 sequence: CASSVAASRNNEQFF. CDR3 coding DNA: TGTGCCAGCAGCGTAGCGGCTAGCAGAAACAATGAGCAGTTCTTC.

The chain is built from TRBV7-7 and TRBJ2-7, with D tentatively TRBD2 (7 bases). This CDR3 comprises 15 residues. Germline values: CDR1 SSHAT, CDR2 FNYEAQ (reference sequence). CDR3 amino acids: CADIGGAGDYYEQYF. Written as DNA, the CDR3 is TGTGCGGATATTGGGGGAGCAGGGGACTACTACGAGCAGTACTTC.

This chain links TRBV7-2 with TRBJ1-4; 10 nucleotides align to TRBD1. The CDR3 loop spans 17 amino acids. Germline V lookup: CDR1 SGHTA, CDR2 FQGNSA. With 4 bases clipped from V and 3 bases from J, the junction kept 8 bases outside the gene matches. The CDR3, as DNA: TGTGCCAGCAGCTCGCAGACAGGGGGCGCCTCTAATGAAAAACTGTTTTTT. Protein sequence: CASSSQTGGASNEKLFF.

This clone is a singleton in its sample. The chain has TRBV5-1 and TRBJ2-7; 8 nucleotides agree with TRBD2. CDR1 is SGHRS, CDR2 YFSETQ, per germline. This CDR3 has 15 amino acids. The J segment lost 2 bases and the V segment lost 0 bases, leaving 4 bases of the junction unmatched. CDR3 amino acids: CASSLGLAGAYEQYF. CDR3 in DNA: TGCGCCAGCAGCTTGGGGCTAGCGGGTGCCTACGAGCAGTACTTC.

The chain recombines TRBV7-3 with TRBJ1-1; D is possibly TRBD1 (6 bases). V lost 4 bases and J lost 3, with 18 bases in between. This CDR3 region has 16 residues. Looked up from germline, CDR1 is SGHTA and CDR2 is FQGTGA. The CDR3 loop reads CASSWVGGQGYTEAFF. CDR3 coding DNA: TGTGCCAGCAGCTGGGTGGGGGGCCAAGGGTACACTGAAGCTTTCTTT.